The rows below give T cell receptor beta chains drawn from one sample of a study of blood T cell repertoires in COVID-19. Clones were sequenced by immunoSEQ multiplex PCR, and TCRdb holds only the in-frame ones, with some missing. The data show fewer than 200,000 clones, roughly 80% seen once. Material: peripheral blood. The receptors were gathered from a man in his 60s with acute or convalescent COVID-19. The CDR3 runs from the conserved cysteine through the conserved F or W. A D gene is named only where the DNA matches it firmly. Expanded clones get a size class; other rows say once, few or many, or leave the size out.

clone size	V gene	D gene	J gene	CDR3 protein	CDR3 DNA
-	TRBV10-3	-	TRBJ1-2	CAISEGGGAVFGYTF	TGTGCCATCAGTGAGGGTGGGGGGGCCGTCTTTGGCTACACCTTC
-	TRBV9	-	TRBJ2-2	CASSVEGAGGWDTGELFF	TGTGCCAGCAGCGTAGAGGGGGCGGGAGGTTGGGACACCGGGGAGCTGTTTTTT
few	TRBV2	-	TRBJ1-5	CASSWRPNNQPQHF	TGTGCCAGCAGTTGGAGGCCTAACAATCAGCCCCAGCATTTT
-	TRBV7-2	TRBD2	TRBJ2-3	CASSLLGLGPGDTQYF	TGTGCCAGCAGCTTGCTGGGACTAGGTCCAGGAGATACGCAGTATTTT
-	TRBV12-3/TRBV12-4	-	TRBJ1-1	CASQDRNTEAFF	TGTGCCAGTCAAGACAGGAACACTGAAGCTTTCTTT
once	TRBV19	-	TRBJ1-4	CASSIVDSPTNEKLFF	TGTGCCAGTAGTATAGTTGACAGTCCAACTAATGAAAAACTGTTTTTT
-	TRBV5-6	-	TRBJ2-7	CASSLTTGYEQYF	TGTGCCAGCAGCCTCACGACGGGCTACGAGCAGTACTTC
-	TRBV19	TRBD1	TRBJ2-4	CASSSGQGNKNIQYF	TGTGCCAGTAGTTCAGGACAGGGTAACAAAAACATTCAGTACTTC
-	TRBV2	TRBD1	TRBJ1-5	CASRAGQGASNQPQHF	TGTGCCAGCAGAGCCGGACAGGGGGCGAGCAATCAGCCCCAGCATTTT
few	TRBV13	TRBD1	TRBJ1-4	CASSLGQGAREKLFF	TGTGCCAGCAGCTTAGGCCAGGGGGCCAGAGAAAAACTGTTTTTT
-	TRBV24-1	-	TRBJ1-2	CATSGLGGTFTF	TGTGCCACCAGTGGCCTCGGGGGGACCTTCACCTTC
-	TRBV7-3	TRBD1	TRBJ1-1	CASSIGTGVNTEAFF	TGTGCCAGCAGCATAGGGACAGGGGTGAACACTGAAGCTTTCTTT
few	TRBV4-1	-	TRBJ2-6	CASSTTGSNVLTF	TGCGCCAGCAGCACTACAGGGTCCAACGTCCTGACTTTC
-	TRBV5-6	-	TRBJ1-2	CASSLGTLRDLYGYTF	TGTGCCAGCAGCTTGGGGACCCTCAGGGATCTCTATGGCTACACCTTC
-	TRBV29-1	-	TRBJ1-3	CSVAIQGSSGNTIYF	TGCAGCGTTGCGATACAGGGTAGCTCTGGAAACACCATATATTTT
-	TRBV19	TRBD2	TRBJ2-1	CASSMTSGADNEQFF	TGTGCCAGTAGTATGACTAGCGGGGCCGACAATGAGCAGTTCTTC
-	TRBV6-2/TRBV6-3	TRBD1	TRBJ1-5	CASSYSGQGFNQPQHF	TGTGCCAGCAGTTATTCCGGACAGGGGTTCAATCAGCCCCAGCATTTT
few	TRBV15	TRBD1	TRBJ2-5	CATSRPDRVGETQYF	TGTGCCACCAGCAGACCAGACAGGGTCGGAGAGACCCAGTACTTC
once	TRBV2	TRBD1	TRBJ1-1	CASSERTGGSVTEAFF	TGTGCCAGCAGTGAAAGGACAGGGGGCTCGGTTACTGAAGCTTTCTTT
-	TRBV29-1	TRBD1	TRBJ2-7	CSAGTGDYEQYF	TGCAGCGCTGGGACAGGGGATTACGAGCAGTACTTC
-	TRBV15	-	TRBJ2-1	CATSRGVESSYNEQFF	TGTGCCACCAGCAGAGGTGTTGAGAGCTCCTACAATGAGCAGTTCTTC
-	TRBV5-6	-	TRBJ1-2	CASSTPGHLNYGYTF	TGTGCCAGCAGCACACCGGGACACCTGAACTATGGCTACACCTTC
-	TRBV9	-	TRBJ1-3	CASSVDSSSGNTIYF	TGTGCCAGCAGCGTAGACTCTAGCTCTGGAAACACCATATATTTT
-	TRBV9	-	TRBJ1-3	CASSVDPGSGNTIYF	TGTGCCAGCAGCGTAGATCCAGGGTCCGGAAACACCATATATTTT
-	TRBV29-1	-	TRBJ2-7	CSVEDVDSWDKGYEQYF	TGCAGCGTTGAAGATGTTGACAGTTGGGACAAGGGCTACGAGCAGTACTTC
-	TRBV18	-	TRBJ2-2	CASSPRQGEAGELFF	TGTGCCAGCTCACCGCGGCAGGGTGAGGCCGGGGAGCTGTTTTTT
-	TRBV19	-	TRBJ1-1	CASRYSGGNTEAFF	TGTGCCAGTAGGTACTCGGGGGGAAACACTGAAGCTTTCTTT
-	TRBV19	TRBD1	TRBJ1-1	CASSPSGTGGPMNTEAFF	TGTGCCAGTAGTCCTTCCGGGACAGGGGGGCCCATGAACACTGAAGCTTTCTTT
-	TRBV19	-	TRBJ1-2	CASSMISGQTYGYTF	TGTGCCAGTAGTATGATTTCTGGACAGACCTATGGCTACACCTTC
-	TRBV21-1	-	TRBJ1-3	CASSKVRRGSGNTIYF	TGTGCCAGCAGCAAAGTTAGGCGGGGGAGTGGAAACACCATATATTTT
-	TRBV5-1	TRBD2	TRBJ2-1	CASSFSGDDYNEQFF	TGCGCCAGCAGCTTTAGCGGGGACGATTACAATGAGCAGTTCTTC
-	TRBV4-2	TRBD2	TRBJ2-5	CASSPNGGSQETQYF	TGTGCCAGCAGCCCCAACGGGGGGTCCCAAGAGACCCAGTACTTC
-	TRBV5-1	TRBD1	TRBJ1-6	CASSLAEAGGNSPLHF	TGCGCCAGCAGCTTGGCCGAGGCAGGGGGTAATTCACCCCTCCACTTT
-	TRBV9	-	TRBJ2-5	CASSVEGGAQETQYF	TGTGCCAGCAGCGTAGAGGGCGGGGCTCAAGAGACCCAGTACTTC
-	TRBV6-1	-	TRBJ2-5	CASSEEVSGSETQYF	TGTGCCAGCAGTGAAGAGGTTAGCGGTAGCGAGACCCAGTACTTC
-	TRBV27	-	TRBJ2-3	CASSSPRRGGDTQYF	TGTGCCAGCAGTTCCCCTCGCAGGGGTGGCGATACGCAGTATTTT